The 27 T cell receptor beta chains below were found in one sample sequenced in a study of T cell clonotyping in hematopoietic cell transplantation. Produced via immunoSEQ multiplex PCR; TCRdb's table is partial and in-frame only. The sample lists 25,000 to 30,000 clones; about four fifths were seen once. The time point was: recipient sample about 28 days before transplant, after cytoreduction. The material was peripheral blood mononuclear cells, obtained before stem cell transplant. These receptors all stem from a man aged 35 to 55 with acute myeloid leukemia. Some clones in this sample may be carry-over from other donors' samples.

The chain uses TRBV25-1 and TRBJ2-1; D is perhaps TRBD1 or TRBD2 (5 bases each). In germline, CDR1 is MGHDK, CDR2 SYGVNS. V was shortened by 4 bases and J by 1 base, with 14 bases between the two germline ends. The CDR3 length is 16 residues. As DNA, the CDR3 is TGTGCCAGCAGTGTCGGGGACGTCGAATCCTACAATGAGCAGTTCTTC. Translating gives CASSVGDVESYNEQFF.

CDR3 loop: CASVTFRWANQPQHF. CDR3 DNA sequence: TGCGCCAGCGTCACATTCCGGTGGGCCAATCAGCCCCAGCATTTT. V usage is TRBV23-1 and J usage is TRBJ1-5, with D unclear. TRBV23-1 is marked as an open reading frame, function uncertain. V was cut by 8 bases and J by 3 bases, with 17 bases left in between. This CDR3 contains 15 residues.

The J gene is TRBJ1-5, the V gene TRBV2; D is unclear. The length of the CDR3 is 13 residues. V shed 4 bases and J shed 7 bases, with 11 bases lying between them. Germline V gene data show CDR1 as SNHLY and CDR2 as FYNNEI. CDR3 sequence reads: CASSAEVGQPQHF. The CDR3 nucleotides read TGTGCCAGCAGTGCCGAAGTAGGCCAGCCCCAGCATTTT. The full variable domain, its missing parts supplied by reference TRBV2 and TRBJ1-5, is EPEVTQTPSHQVTQMGQEVILRCVPISNHLYFYWYRQILGQKVEFLVSFYNNEISEKSEIFDDQFSVERPDGSNFTLKIRSTKLEDSAMYFCASSAEVGQPQHFGDGTRLSIL.

The chain combines TRBV5-1 with TRBJ2-7; perhaps TRBD2 as D (5 bases). The CDR3 length is 13 residues. The germline V gene encodes CDR1 SGHRS and CDR2 YFSETQ. The V and J ends lost 8 bases and 2 bases respectively, with 14 bases between them. As DNA, the CDR3 is TGCGCCAGTTCAATCGGGGTACCCTACGAGCAGTACTTC. It codes for CASSIGVPYEQYF.

The rearrangement joins TRBV27 to TRBJ2-7; 8 nucleotides align to TRBD1. With 5 bases clipped from V and 5 bases from J, the junction kept 11 bases outside the gene matches. CDR3 length: 15 amino acids. Germline V gives CDR1 MNHEY, CDR2 SMNVEV (reference sequence). The CDR3 nucleotides read TGTGCCAGCAGTCGATGGACAGGGAGTCACAACGAGCAGTACTTC. Translated, it gives CASSRWTGSHNEQYF.

V gene TRBV10-3 combines with J gene TRBJ1-1; maybe TRBD1 (5 bases). V was pared by 6 bases and J by 6 bases, with 8 bases between. The CDR3 is 11 residues long. Germline V gene data show CDR1 as ENHRY and CDR2 as SYGVKD. The CDR3 sequence is CAIRGGAEAFF. CDR3 coding DNA: TGTGCCATCAGGGGGGGGGCTGAAGCTTTCTTT.

The chain has TRBV6-5 and TRBJ2-7; unclear D gene. V lost 7 bases and J lost 5, with 18 bases in between. There are 14 residues in the CDR3. Germline V gene data show CDR1 as MNHEY and CDR2 as SVGAGI. CDR3 sequence reads: CASTSSRLRHEQYF. The CDR3 nucleotides read TGTGCCAGCACTTCCTCAAGACTGCGCCACGAGCAGTACTTC.

J is TRBJ1-6 and V is TRBV6-5, with no clear D. The V end was cut by 4 bases, the J end by 9 bases, with 19 bases between. From germline, CDR1 is MNHEY and CDR2 SVGAGI. The CDR3 is 16 amino acids. CDR3: CASSSRLGGMGSPLHF. DNA for the CDR3: TGTGCCAGCAGTTCCCGCCTGGGTGGGATGGGTTCACCCCTCCACTTT.

V gene TRBV4-2 combines with J gene TRBJ2-2, with unresolved D. Deletions cut 0 bases from V and 7 bases from J, with 6 bases between. The CDR3 extends over 13 amino acids. Per germline, CDR1 LGHNA and CDR2 YNFKEQ. The CDR3 loop reads CASSQESGGELFF. DNA of the CDR3: TGTGCCAGCAGCCAAGAATCGGGCGGGGAGCTGTTTTTT.

In DNA form, the CDR3 reads TGTGCCAGCAGCTTATCCGGGTGGGAGACCCAGTACTTC. Translating gives CASSLSGWETQYF. V usage is TRBV7-2 and J usage is TRBJ2-5, with D uncertain. V gave up 2 bases and J gave up 5 bases, with 9 bases separating them. Germline assignment: CDR1 SGHTA and CDR2 FQGNSA. The CDR3 extends over 13 amino acids.

J is TRBJ1-5 and V is TRBV7-2; 7 bases line up with TRBD1. Germline V gives CDR1 SGHTA, CDR2 FQGNSA. This CDR3 comprises 17 residues. The V and J ends lost 2 bases and 9 bases, in that order; junction bases with no gene match: 16. CDR3 sequence: CASSLLTGTSVVRPQHF. DNA of the CDR3: TGTGCCAGCAGCTTATTGACAGGGACATCAGTAGTGCGGCCCCAGCATTTT.

The chain combines TRBV5-1 with TRBJ2-3, with TRBD1 matching over 7 bases. The germline gives CDR1 SGHRS, CDR2 YFSETQ. The length of the CDR3 is 16 residues. V was clipped by 4 bases and J by 8 bases; unmatched bases: 16. The CDR3 region is CASSGLTGLRGGTQYF. CDR3 coding DNA: TGCGCCAGCAGCGGCCTGACAGGGTTGCGCGGCGGTACGCAGTATTTT. The whole variable domain, remainder taken from reference TRBV5-1 and TRBJ2-3, is KAGVTQTPRYLIKTRGQQVTLSCSPISGHRSVSWYQQTPGQGLQFLFEYFSETQRNKGNFPGRFSGRQFSNSRSEMNVSTLELGDSALYLCASSGLTGLRGGTQYFGPGTRLTVL.

The rearrangement uses TRBV12-5 and TRBJ2-6, with D tentatively TRBD1 (5 bases). V lost 4 bases and J lost 5, with 21 bases in between. The CDR3 spans 18 residues. Germline CDR1 LGHNT, CDR2 FRNRAP. The CDR3 sequence: CASGCNSAGQSRANVLTF. The CDR3 nucleotides are TGTGCTAGTGGTTGCAATTCTGCAGGACAAAGTCGGGCCAACGTCCTGACTTTC.

V is TRBV5-1 and J is TRBJ1-1; TRBD1 is a possible D gene (5 bases). The CDR3 is 12 residues long. Germline V CDR1 and CDR2: SGHRS, YFSETQ. V was clipped by 1 base and J by 7 bases, with 8 bases between them. The CDR3 region has the DNA TGCGCCAGCAGCTTGAGAAGGGGTGAAGCTTTCTTT. Translation: CASSLRRGEAFF.

The count of this clone is one. The chain recombines TRBV6-6 with TRBJ2-1; D is possibly TRBD2 (5 bases). Trimming shortened V by 7 bases and J by 4 bases, and 8 bases separated the two germline ends. The germline V gene encodes CDR1 MNHNY and CDR2 SVGAGI (reference sequence). This CDR3 has 12 amino acids. The CDR3 region is CASKWEYNEQFF. DNA of the CDR3: TGTGCCAGCAAGTGGGAGTACAATGAGCAGTTCTTC.

This chain joins TRBV6-5 and TRBJ2-7, with 11 bases aligning to TRBD1. Germline CDR1 MNHEY, CDR2 SVGAGI. J lost 1 base, V lost 2 bases, and 1 base had no gene match. The CDR3 has 15 residues. As DNA, the CDR3 is TGTGCCAGCAGTTACCGGGACAGGGGGTCCTACGAGCAGTACTTC. Amino acids: CASSYRDRGSYEQYF.

The rearrangement links TRBV4-2 to TRBJ1-2, with D hard to call. This CDR3 is 13 amino acids long. Germline V gives CDR1 LGHNA, CDR2 YNFKEQ. V lost 1 base and J lost 8, with 11 bases in between. CDR3 DNA: TGTGCCAGCAGCCAAGGCGCCGAAACGGGCTACACCTTC. It is translated as CASSQGAETGYTF.

The rearrangement uses TRBV5-4 and TRBJ2-3; 7 nucleotides line up with TRBD2. Trimming cost V 2 bases and J 5 bases; bases outside gene matches: 5. CDR1 is SGHNT and CDR2 is YYREEE in the germline V gene (reference sequence). The CDR3 runs 14 residues. CDR3 in amino acids: CASSFAGAGDTQYF. The CDR3 DNA reads TGTGCCAGCAGCTTCGCGGGAGCAGGAGATACGCAGTATTTT.

V is TRBV28 and J is TRBJ2-5; D not resolved. Germline V CDR1 and CDR2: MDHEN, SYDVKM. The CDR3 contains 13 residues. V was pared by 1 base and J by 5 bases, with 8 bases between. Written as DNA, the CDR3 is TGTGCCAGCAGTTTATTGCTGGGGGAGACCCAGTACTTC. It translates to CASSLLLGETQYF.

This rearrangement joins TRBV7-9 to TRBJ2-1; tentative D call: TRBD1 (6 bases). V was trimmed by 5 bases and J by 6 bases, leaving 23 bases between them. CDR3 length equals 17 residues. Germline values: CDR1 SEHNR, CDR2 FQNEAQ (reference sequence). This chain's CDR3 is CASSPKEWIGGLNEQFF. The DNA for the CDR3 is TGTGCCAGCAGCCCTAAGGAGTGGATTGGGGGCCTCAATGAGCAGTTCTTC.

This chain uses TRBV7-9 with TRBJ1-1; 7 bases are a match to TRBD1. The CDR3 sequence is 14 residues long. Germline values: CDR1 SEHNR, CDR2 FQNEAQ (reference sequence). Germline trimming cut 5 bases from V and 1 base from J; bases unmatched to any gene: 4. In DNA form, the CDR3 reads TGTGCCAGCAGCGAGGGACAGCAGAACACTGAAGCTTTCTTT. It yields the protein CASSEGQQNTEAFF.

The gene calls are TRBV6-5 and TRBJ1-2, with a weak D call TRBD1 (5 bases). The CDR3 covers 16 residues. V was clipped by 2 bases and J by 0 bases, with 13 bases between them. Germline assignment: CDR1 MNHEY and CDR2 SVGAGI. CDR3 protein: CASSYDSGNTNYGYTF. CDR3 nucleotide sequence: TGTGCCAGCAGTTACGACTCAGGGAATACTAACTATGGCTACACCTTC.

The gene calls are TRBV5-1 and TRBJ2-2; TRBD1 is a possible D gene (5 bases). V lost 1 base to trimming and J lost 6 bases, with 7 bases between them. The CDR3 is 13 residues long. Looked up from germline, CDR1 is SGHRS and CDR2 is YFSETQ. The CDR3 bases are TGCGCCAGCAGCTTGTCAGGGCCCGGGGAGCTGTTTTTT. Amino acid sequence: CASSLSGPGELFF.

The chain uses TRBV5-1 and TRBJ2-7; 7 bases align to TRBD1. The CDR3 runs 14 residues. Germline trimming cut 3 bases from V and 0 bases from J; bases unmatched to any gene: 3. The V gene's germline CDR1 is SGHRS and CDR2 YFSETQ. CDR3 DNA sequence: TGCGCCAGCAGCTCAGGACAGGCCTCCTACGAGCAGTACTTC. It translates to CASSSGQASYEQYF.

The chain recombines TRBV4-2 with TRBJ1-6, with a possible D match to TRBD1 (6 bases). Looked up from germline, CDR1 is LGHNA and CDR2 is YNFKEQ. The CDR3 has 13 amino acids. V was clipped by 4 bases and J by 10 bases, with 11 bases between them. CDR3: CASSPGVISPLHF. Written as DNA, the CDR3 is TGTGCCAGCAGCCCAGGGGTAATCTCACCCCTCCACTTT.

This sequence joins TRBV5-8 and TRBJ1-2, with D hard to call. V was pared by 2 bases and J by 8 bases, with 10 bases between. This CDR3 has 12 residues. Looked up from germline, CDR1 is SGHTS and CDR2 is YDEGEE. CDR3 protein: CASSFPRTGYTF. The DNA of the CDR3 is TGTGCCAGCAGCTTTCCCAGAACAGGCTACACCTTC.

J is TRBJ1-5 and V is TRBV19; 10 bases fit TRBD1. V was pared by 6 bases and J by 11 bases, with 10 bases of the junction left unmatched. CDR1 is LNHDA, CDR2 SQIVND, per germline (reference sequence). This CDR3 spans 14 amino acids. The CDR3 loop is CASRWTGGNQAQHF. The CDR3 DNA sequence: TGTGCCAGTAGGTGGACAGGGGGAAACCAGGCCCAGCATTTT.